This T cell receptor (beta chain) originates from a study of T cell responses to AZD1222 COVID-19 vaccine. The overall study: The study pooled second doses at about 4 or about 12 weeks.

CDR1 and CDR2 (germline): KGHSH, LQKENI. V lost 3 bases and J 2 bases, leaving 8 bases between the germline ends. The CDR3 consists of 13 residues. Produced via immunoSEQ multiplex PCR; TCRdb's table is partial and in-frame only. The sample contains fewer than 45,000 clones, more than 80% of which appear only once. Turning to this clone: Antigen: not known.

Study-wide results and caveats: Among AZD1222 vaccinees, only five to seven were seropositive at baseline. White British people made up most donors, females outnumbered males, and clonal diversity was possibly underestimated.

The clonotype was recovered from an adult in good health. This chain connects TRBV18 to TRBJ2-7; D uncertain. The starting material was peripheral blood, obtained on day 0 of AZD1222 vaccination. DNA of the CDR3: TGTGCCAGCTCACCCGGTAATCCCTACGAGCAGTACTTC. Translated: CASSPGNPYEQYF.